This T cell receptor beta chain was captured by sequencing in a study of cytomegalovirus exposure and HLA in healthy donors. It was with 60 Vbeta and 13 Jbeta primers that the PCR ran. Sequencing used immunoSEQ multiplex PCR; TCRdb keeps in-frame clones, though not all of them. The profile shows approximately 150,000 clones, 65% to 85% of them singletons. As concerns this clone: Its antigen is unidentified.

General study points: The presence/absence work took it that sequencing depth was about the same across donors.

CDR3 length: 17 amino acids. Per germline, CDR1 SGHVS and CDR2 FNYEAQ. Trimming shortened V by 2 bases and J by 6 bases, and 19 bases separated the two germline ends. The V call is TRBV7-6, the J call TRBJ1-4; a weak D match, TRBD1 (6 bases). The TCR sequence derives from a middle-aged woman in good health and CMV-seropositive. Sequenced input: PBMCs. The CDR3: CASSLPHRGGPYEKLFF. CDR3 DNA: TGTGCCAGCAGCTTACCCCATCGGGGGGGCCCCTATGAAAAACTGTTTTTT.